One sample yielded the 26 T cell receptor beta chains listed below, sequenced in a study of early T cells in non-severe SARS-CoV-2 infection. TCRdb reanalysed the 5' RACE reads using MiXCR and keeps one entry per CDR3 protein. The table records fewer than 50,000 distinct CDR3 sequences, under 7.5% of them present only once. This specimen was whole blood, taken at baseline. The receptors originated from an adult who was a healthcare worker with PCR-confirmed SARS-CoV-2 infection or an uninfected control (not recorded which).

This clonotype was seen at least ten times. V and J are TRBV2 and TRBJ2-2; a possible D gene is TRBD1 (7 bases). This CDR3 contains 16 residues. Germline CDR1 is SNHLY and CDR2 is FYNNEI. V dropped 6 bases and J dropped 0 bases, with 14 bases sitting between them. The CDR3 here is CASRPGGPSNTGELFF. The CDR3 DNA reads as TGTGCCAGCAGACCAGGGGGGCCTTCGAACACCGGGGAGCTGTTTTTT.

This clonotype was seen ten or more times. The rearrangement links TRBV7-9 to TRBJ2-3; no reliable D call. CDR1 is SEHNR, CDR2 FQNEAQ, per germline (reference sequence). The CDR3 consists of 14 residues. V was clipped by 5 bases and J by 3 bases, with 12 bases between them. The CDR3 spells CASSTTGFTDTQYF. CDR3 nucleotide sequence: TGTGCCAGCAGCACCACCGGGTTTACAGATACGCAGTATTTT. Filled out from reference TRBV7-9 and TRBJ2-3, the complete variable domain reads DTGVSQNPRHKITKRGQNVTFRCDPISEHNRLYWYRQTLGQGPEFLTYFQNEAQLEKSRLLSDRFSAERPKGSFSTLEIQRTEQGDSAMYLCASSTTGFTDTQYFGPGTRLTVL.

Many counts were recorded for this clonotype. V is TRBV7-9 and J is TRBJ1-1; no firm D call. Trimming removed 0 bases at V and 0 bases at J, with 5 bases between. Germline V gene sequence: CDR1 SEHNR, CDR2 FQNEAQ (reference sequence). The CDR3 runs to 14 residues. CDR3 loop: CASSLAAMNTEAFF. The CDR3 DNA follows: TGTGCCAGCAGCTTAGCAGCCATGAACACTGAAGCTTTCTTT.

This clonotype was found many times. The rearrangement links TRBV12-3 or TRBV12-4 to TRBJ2-7; D may be TRBD2 (5 bases). There are 13 residues in the CDR3. V lost 3 bases and J 7 bases, leaving 13 bases between the germline ends. CDR3 in amino acids: CASSFGLAGEQYF. The CDR3 coding sequence is TGTGCCAGCAGTTTTGGCCTAGCTGGGGAGCAGTACTTC.

This clonotype was detected ten times or more. The V and J genes are TRBV28 and TRBJ1-4; no clear D gene. CDR1 and CDR2 (germline): MDHEN, SYDVKM. The CDR3 extends over 17 amino acids. V lost 2 bases and J 0 bases, leaving 13 bases between the germline ends. The CDR3 DNA reads TGTGCCAGCAGTTTAGTTGCTCTCGATGCAACTAATGAAAAACTGTTTTTT. Protein product: CASSLVALDATNEKLFF.

V and J are TRBV30 and TRBJ1-4; TRBD1 matches 7 bases. The germline gives CDR1 GTSNPN, CDR2 SVGIG (reference sequence). The V and J ends lost 5 bases and 0 bases, in that order; junction bases with no gene match: 6. This CDR3 has 15 amino acids. CDR3 DNA sequence: TGTGCCTGGGGTGGACAGGATGCAACTAATGAAAAACTGTTTTTT. The encoded protein is CAWGGQDATNEKLFF.

This clonotype was counted between two and nine times. The chain is built from TRBV7-2 and TRBJ2-4; the match to TRBD2 covers 13 bases. V dropped 5 bases and J dropped 0; count of bases not matched to a gene: 4. In germline, CDR1 is SGHTA, CDR2 FQGNSA. The CDR3 contains 17 residues. The CDR3 sequence is CASSLLAGGRAKNIQYF. The CDR3 DNA reads as TGTGCCAGCAGCCTACTAGCGGGGGGGCGAGCCAAAAACATTCAGTACTTC.

At least ten counts were recorded for this clonotype. The chain links TRBV6-6 to TRBJ1-5; D ambiguous. The CDR3 totals 17 residues. CDR1 is MNHNY, CDR2 SVGAGI, per germline (reference sequence). V was clipped by 0 bases and J by 1 base, with 13 bases between them. This chain's CDR3 is CASSYSAKRTSNQPQHF. CDR3 DNA: TGTGCCAGCAGTTACTCCGCGAAAAGGACCAGCAATCAGCCCCAGCATTTT.

This clonotype was recorded many times. In nucleotides, the CDR3 is TGCAGTGCTGCTTACAGGGACGGGTTCGACGAGCAGTACTTC. Translated: CSAAYRDGFDEQYF. V gene TRBV20-1 combines with J gene TRBJ2-7; tentatively, D is TRBD1 (6 bases). Trimming took off 5 bases at V and 5 bases at J, with 19 bases between the two ends. Germline V gene lookup returns CDR1 DFQATT and CDR2 SNEGSKA (reference sequence). This CDR3 contains 14 residues.

This clonotype was recorded at least ten times. The chain recombines TRBV7-2 with TRBJ2-3; D is unclear. CDR1 is SGHTA, CDR2 FQGNSA, per germline. CDR3 length: 11 amino acids. The V end was cut by 2 bases, the J end by 6 bases, with 3 bases between. The CDR3 region is CASSLMDTQYF. CDR3 nucleotide sequence: TGTGCCAGCAGCTTAATGGATACGCAGTATTTT.

At least ten counts were recorded for this clonotype. The chain employs TRBV7-2 and TRBJ2-4; D ambiguous. This CDR3 is built from 13 residues. V shed 0 bases and J shed 12 bases, with 12 bases lying between them. Germline loops: CDR1 SGHTA, CDR2 FQGNSA. DNA for the CDR3: TGTGCCAGCAGCTTAGCCGCCTCCAGTGGTCAGTACTTC. Its protein is CASSLAASSGQYF.

This clonotype was observed many times. The chain employs TRBV27 and TRBJ2-1, with 9 positions matching TRBD2. The CDR3 runs 14 residues. Germline V gives CDR1 MNHEY, CDR2 SMNVEV (reference sequence). Trimming took 4 bases from V and 4 from J; bases not matched to a gene: 2. Here the CDR3 reads CASSSSGGYNEQFF. The CDR3 coding sequence is TGTGCCAGCAGTTCCAGCGGGGGGTACAATGAGCAGTTCTTC.

The chain links TRBV7-8 to TRBJ1-5; D is uncertain. The CDR3 is 16 residues long. Germline lookup yields CDR1 SGHVS and CDR2 FQNEAQ. Trimming removed 5 bases from V and 1 base from J, with 15 bases in between. The CDR3 DNA reads as TGTGCCAGCAGCACGCTAATGCGAGGCAGCAATCAGCCCCAGCATTTT. Protein sequence: CASSTLMRGSNQPQHF.

This clonotype showed up many times. One end of the junction is discordant with germline, which a read error may explain. This chain links TRBV4-3 with TRBJ2-7; tentatively, D is TRBD1 (6 bases). This CDR3 has 13 amino acids. The germline gives CDR1 LGHNA, CDR2 YSLEER. The CDR3 DNA reads TGCGCCAGCAGCCCGAATGTCCGGGACAAGGCTCAATTC. It codes for CASSPNVRDKAQF.

This clonotype was picked up a small number of times. V usage is TRBV25-1 and J usage is TRBJ1-1; D may be TRBD1 (5 bases). This CDR3 is 15 amino acids long. The V gene's germline CDR1 is MGHDK and CDR2 SYGVNS. The V and J ends lost 2 bases and 0 bases respectively, with 10 bases between them. The DNA of the CDR3 is TGTGCCAGCAGTGAAGCCAGGGTAATGAACACTGAAGCTTTCTTT. It specifies CASSEARVMNTEAFF.

With respect to this clonotype: A much larger clone lies one base from this, so it may be a read error. The rearrangement uses TRBV29-1 and TRBJ2-2; D call uncertain. Germline-derived CDR1 and CDR2 are SQVTM and ANQGSEA. The ends were cut back, 1 base at V and 4 bases at J, with 7 bases in the middle. There are 13 residues in the CDR3. CDR3 in DNA: TGCAGCGTTGAAGGTCCGATCACCGGGGAGCTGTTTTTT. As protein: CSVEGPITGELFF.

This sequence joins TRBV7-8 and TRBJ1-5; no definite D call. V was shortened by 5 bases and J by 5 bases, with 10 bases between the two germline ends. This CDR3 region has 13 residues. Germline V CDR1 and CDR2: SGHVS, FQNEAQ. This CDR3 is CASSAGRDQPQHF. The CDR3 DNA reads as TGTGCCAGCAGCGCCGGCCGGGATCAGCCCCAGCATTTT.

This clonotype was seen repeatedly, ten times or more. V gene TRBV18 combines with J gene TRBJ2-3; TRBD2 aligns across 12 bases. J gave up 4 bases and V 3 bases, and 8 bases lay outside the gene matches. The CDR3 runs to 17 residues. CDR1 is KGHSH, CDR2 LQKENI, per germline. The CDR3 is CASSPIVGLAGPDTQYF. In DNA form, the CDR3 reads TGTGCCAGCTCACCGATCGTGGGACTAGCGGGCCCAGATACGCAGTATTTT.

This clonotype has a count of ten or more. The chain recombines TRBV4-3 with TRBJ1-1; D remains unclear. Germline V gene sequence: CDR1 LGHNA, CDR2 YSLEER. V lost 1 base, J lost 5 bases, and 11 bases lay in between. CDR3 length equals 14 residues. The CDR3, as DNA: TGCGCCAGCAGCCAAGTGGTCGGAGGAACTGAAGCTTTCTTT. Translating it yields CASSQVVGGTEAFF.

The sample holds many counts of this clonotype. The V call is TRBV29-1, the J call TRBJ1-2, with a weak D call TRBD1 (5 bases). There are 13 residues in the CDR3. Trimming removed 0 bases at V and 8 bases at J, with 13 bases between. CDR1 SQVTM and CDR2 ANQGSEA come from the germline V gene. DNA of the CDR3: TGCAGCGTTGAAGATTATCAGGGCGGGGGCTACACCTTC. Translated, it gives CSVEDYQGGGYTF.

A few counts support this clonotype. This chain connects TRBV29-1 to TRBJ2-7; D remains unclear. The V end was cut by 2 bases, the J end by 6 bases, with 11 bases between. In germline, CDR1 is SQVTM, CDR2 ANQGSEA. The CDR3 runs 12 residues. The CDR3 here is CSVESSRGEQYF. CDR3 in DNA: TGCAGCGTTGAATCGTCCCGAGGCGAGCAGTACTTC.

In this sample, this clonotype turned up a few times. The chain links TRBV7-3 to TRBJ2-5; D possibly corresponds to TRBD2 (5 bases). The germline gives CDR1 SGHTA, CDR2 FQGTGA. The CDR3 totals 15 residues. Deletions cut 5 bases from V and 2 bases from J, with 15 bases between. CDR3 protein: CASSPGGGGQETQYF. Here the CDR3 DNA reads TGTGCCAGCAGCCCAGGAGGCGGCGGGCAAGAGACCCAGTACTTC.

The genes are TRBV30 and TRBJ2-3; perhaps TRBD1 as D (5 bases). Per the germline V gene, CDR1 is GTSNPN and CDR2 is SVGIG (reference sequence). The CDR3 length is 13 residues. The V end lost 4 bases, the J end lost 5 bases, and 13 bases lay between the germline ends. The CDR3 sequence is CAWTARRGDTQYF. In DNA form, the CDR3 reads TGTGCCTGGACTGCCCGAAGGGGAGATACGCAGTATTTT. Drawing the rest from reference TRBV30 and TRBJ2-3, the complete variable domain is SQTIHQWPATLVQPVGSPLSLECTVEGTSNPNLYWYRQAAGRGLQLLFYSVGIGQISSEVPQNLSASRPQDRQFILSSKKLLLSDSGFYLCAWTARRGDTQYFGPGTRLTVL.

This clonotype showed up many times. The chain joins TRBV5-8 to TRBJ1-5; D uncertain. The V gene lost 10 bases and the J gene lost 1 base, with 12 bases spanning the gap. The CDR3 has 13 residues. Germline CDR1 SGHTS, CDR2 YDEGEE. CDR3 in DNA: TGTGCCCGCCCAAAAAGGAGCAATCAGCCCCAGCATTTT. It encodes CARPKRSNQPQHF.

This clonotype was counted many times. This chain uses TRBV6-1 with TRBJ2-2, with D perhaps TRBD1 (7 bases). CDR1 is MNHNS, CDR2 SASEGT, per germline. The CDR3 covers 15 residues. The V end was cut by 2 bases, the J end by 5 bases, with 12 bases between. The CDR3 reads CASSEKGAGTGELFF. CDR3 coding DNA: TGTGCCAGCAGTGAAAAGGGGGCGGGAACCGGGGAGCTGTTTTTT.

Only a few counts were recorded for this clonotype. The genes are TRBV4-1 and TRBJ1-2; D is unresolved. The CDR3 runs to 15 residues. V lost 0 bases, J lost 0 bases, and 8 bases lay in between. Germline-derived CDR1 and CDR2 are MGHRA and YSYEKL. The CDR3 DNA reads as TGCGCCAGCAGCCAAGAGCCGGGTTCTAACTATGGCTACACCTTC. It codes for CASSQEPGSNYGYTF.